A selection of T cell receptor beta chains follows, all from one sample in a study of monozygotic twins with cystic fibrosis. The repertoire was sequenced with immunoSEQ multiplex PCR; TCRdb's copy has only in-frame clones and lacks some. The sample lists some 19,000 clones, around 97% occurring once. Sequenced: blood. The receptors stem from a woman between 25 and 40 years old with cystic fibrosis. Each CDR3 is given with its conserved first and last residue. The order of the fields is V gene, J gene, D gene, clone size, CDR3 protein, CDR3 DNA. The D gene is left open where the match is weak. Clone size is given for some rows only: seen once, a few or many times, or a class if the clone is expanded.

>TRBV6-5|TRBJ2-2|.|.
CASRVRASGELFF
TGTGCCAGCCGTGTAAGGGCTAGCGGGGAGCTGTTTTTT
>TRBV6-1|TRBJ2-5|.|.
CASSELGEYETQYF
TGTGCCAGCAGTGAATTGGGGGAATACGAGACCCAGTACTTC
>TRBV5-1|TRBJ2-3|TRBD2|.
CASSVEVLAGGRKDTQYF
TGCGCCAGCAGCGTGGAGGTCCTAGCGGGGGGGCGTAAAGATACGCAGTATTTT
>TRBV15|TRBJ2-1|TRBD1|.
CATSRTRGPNEQFF
TGTGCCACCAGCAGAACGAGGGGGCCCAATGAGCAGTTCTTC
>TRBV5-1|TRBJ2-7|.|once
CASSPGGLIYEQYF
TGCGCCAGCAGCCCAGGAGGGTTAATCTACGAGCAGTACTTC
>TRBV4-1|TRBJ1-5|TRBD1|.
CASSQGDRGRRAQHF
TGCGCCAGCAGCCAAGGAGACAGGGGGCGACGGGCCCAGCATTTT
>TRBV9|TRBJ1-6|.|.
CASSLGDWDSPLHF
TGTGCCAGCAGCTTAGGGGATTGGGATTCACCCCTCCACTTT
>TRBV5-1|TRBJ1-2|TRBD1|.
CASSRDSNNYGYTF
TGCGCCAGCAGTCGGGACAGTAATAACTATGGCTACACCTTC
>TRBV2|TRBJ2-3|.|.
CASSSGRPDTQYF
TGTGCCAGCAGTAGCGGGCGTCCAGATACGCAGTATTTT
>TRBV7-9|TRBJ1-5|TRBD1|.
CASSLPGQGISGNQPQHF
TGTGCCAGCAGCTTACCCGGACAGGGGATTTCGGGCAATCAGCCCCAGCATTTT
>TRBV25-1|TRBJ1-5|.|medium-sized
CASSESMGQPQHF
TGTGCCAGCAGTGAATCTATGGGTCAGCCCCAGCATTTT
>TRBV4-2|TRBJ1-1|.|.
CASSQEFRDTEAFF
TGTGCCAGCAGCCAAGAGTTCAGGGACACTGAAGCTTTCTTT
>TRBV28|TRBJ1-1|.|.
CASIGVNTEAFF
TGTGCCAGCATTGGGGTCAACACTGAAGCTTTCTTT
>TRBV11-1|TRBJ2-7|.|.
CASSLTSGITLYEQYF
TGTGCCAGCAGCTTAACCTCAGGGATCACGCTTTACGAGCAGTACTTC
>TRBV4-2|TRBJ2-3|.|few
CASSRALAGSDTQYF
TGTGCCAGCAGTCGGGCCCTGGCGGGTTCAGATACGCAGTATTTT
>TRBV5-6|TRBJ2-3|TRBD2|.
CASSLFLAGGTDTQYF
TGTGCCAGCAGCTTGTTTCTAGCGGGGGGCACAGATACGCAGTATTTT
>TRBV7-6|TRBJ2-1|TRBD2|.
CASSLEASGGPYNEQFF
TGTGCCAGCAGCTTAGAGGCTAGCGGGGGCCCCTACAATGAGCAGTTCTTC
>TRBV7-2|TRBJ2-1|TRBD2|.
CASSSGGAYNEQFF
TGTGCCAGCAGCTCGGGGGGGGCCTACAATGAGCAGTTCTTC
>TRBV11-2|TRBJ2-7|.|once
CASSFTGSYEQYF
TGTGCCAGCAGCTTTACAGGCTCCTACGAGCAGTACTTC
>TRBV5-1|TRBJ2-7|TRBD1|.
CASLRGQGCEQYF
TGCGCCAGTCTCCGGGGACAGGGGTGCGAGCAGTACTTC
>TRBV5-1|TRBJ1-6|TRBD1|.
CASSLVQGSSPLHF
TGCGCCAGCAGCTTGGTACAGGGGAGTTCACCCCTCCACTTT
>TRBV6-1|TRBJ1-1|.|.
CASSSIGMNTEAFF
TGTGCCAGCAGCTCTATAGGGATGAACACTGAAGCTTTCTTT
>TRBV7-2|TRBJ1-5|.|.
CASSLTTVKQPQHF
TGTGCCAGCAGCTTGACGACCGTAAAGCAGCCCCAGCATTTT
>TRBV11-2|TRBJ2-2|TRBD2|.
CASSPLGGDNTGELFF
TGTGCCAGCAGCCCGCTCGGGGGGGATAACACCGGGGAGCTGTTTTTT
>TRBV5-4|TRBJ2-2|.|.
CASSSYNDDGELFF
TGTGCCAGCAGCTCTTATAACGATGACGGGGAGCTGTTTTTT
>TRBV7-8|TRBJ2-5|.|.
CATAMPETQYF
TGTGCCACGGCCATGCCAGAGACCCAGTACTTC
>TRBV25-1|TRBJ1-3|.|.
CASKGTRNTIYF
TGTGCCAGCAAGGGTACGCGGAACACCATATATTTT
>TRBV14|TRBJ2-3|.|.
CASSQDTRADTQYF
TGTGCCAGCAGCCAAGATACTCGGGCAGATACGCAGTATTTT
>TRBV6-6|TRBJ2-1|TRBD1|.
CASSYEGAGRNEQFF
TGTGCCAGCAGTTACGAGGGGGCCGGACGGAATGAGCAGTTCTTC
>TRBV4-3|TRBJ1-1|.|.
CASRSPLGAEAFF
TGCGCCAGCAGGAGTCCCTTGGGGGCTGAAGCTTTCTTT
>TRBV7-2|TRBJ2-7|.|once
CASSLTPGVTYEQYF
TGTGCCAGCAGCTTAACCCCTGGGGTAACCTACGAGCAGTACTTC
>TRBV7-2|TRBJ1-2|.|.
CASSLGTIGTKGNYGYTF
TGTGCCAGCAGCTTAGGGACTATCGGGACAAAGGGTAACTATGGCTACACCTTC
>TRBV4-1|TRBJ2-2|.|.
CASSPLAGGARTGELFF
TGCGCCAGCAGCCCTCTAGCAGGGGGGGCCCGTACCGGGGAGCTGTTTTTT
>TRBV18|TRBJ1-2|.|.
CASSPRRQPEYGYTF
TGTGCCAGCTCACCAAGGAGACAGCCGGAATATGGCTACACCTTC
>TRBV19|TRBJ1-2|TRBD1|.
CASSQDRGDYGYTF
TGTGCCAGTAGTCAAGACAGGGGAGACTATGGCTACACCTTC
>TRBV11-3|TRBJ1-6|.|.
CASWMSTSPLHF
TGTGCCAGCTGGATGAGTACTTCACCCCTCCACTTT
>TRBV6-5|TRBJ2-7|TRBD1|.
CASSYSWTGFYEQYF
TGTGCCAGCAGTTACTCATGGACAGGGTTCTACGAGCAGTACTTC
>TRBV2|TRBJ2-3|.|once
CASTRGGSTDTQYF
TGTGCCAGCACCAGGGGGGGGTCCACAGATACGCAGTATTTT
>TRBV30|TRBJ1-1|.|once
CAWSVIGGTEAFF
TGTGCCTGGAGTGTGATAGGGGGCACTGAAGCTTTCTTT
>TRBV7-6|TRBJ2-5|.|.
CASSQRGGLTQETQYF
TGTGCCAGCAGCCAAAGGGGGGGGCTTACCCAAGAGACCCAGTACTTC
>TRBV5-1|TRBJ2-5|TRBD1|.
CASSYWTGQETQYF
TGCGCCAGCAGCTATTGGACAGGGCAAGAGACCCAGTACTTC
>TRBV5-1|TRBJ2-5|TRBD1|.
CASSLLGQGERTQYF
TGCGCCAGCAGCTTGCTAGGACAGGGGGAACGGACCCAGTACTTC
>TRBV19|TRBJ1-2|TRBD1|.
CASTYFDRARGYGYTF
TGTGCCAGTACCTATTTCGACAGGGCCCGGGGCTATGGCTACACCTTC
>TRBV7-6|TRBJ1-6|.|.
CASSLEQNYNSPLHF
TGTGCCAGCAGCTTAGAACAGAACTATAATTCACCCCTCCACTTT
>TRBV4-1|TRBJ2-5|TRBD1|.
CASSRFSTGTQETQYF
TGCGCCAGCAGCCGATTTTCGACAGGGACCCAAGAGACCCAGTACTTC
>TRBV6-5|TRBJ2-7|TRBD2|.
CASSLSGLAGALAYF
TGTGCCAGCAGCCTATCAGGCCTAGCGGGGGCCCTCGCGTACTTC
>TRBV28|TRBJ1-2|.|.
CASSLLNGGVGYTF
TGTGCCAGCAGTCTCTTGAATGGAGGGGTTGGCTACACCTTC
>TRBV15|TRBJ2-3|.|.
CATSRSPAPREDTQYF
TGTGCCACCAGCCGCTCACCGGCGCCTAGAGAAGATACGCAGTATTTT
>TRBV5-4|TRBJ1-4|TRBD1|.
CASSFFGTGGEKLFF
TGTGCCAGCAGCTTTTTTGGGACAGGGGGTGAAAAACTGTTTTTT
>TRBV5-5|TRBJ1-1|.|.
CASSRRWGQGTEAFF
TGTGCCAGCAGCCGGCGTTGGGGACAAGGCACTGAAGCTTTCTTT
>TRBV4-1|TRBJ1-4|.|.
CASSQDILKGVNEKLFF
TGCGCCAGCAGCCAAGATATCTTAAAAGGGGTTAATGAAAAACTGTTTTTT
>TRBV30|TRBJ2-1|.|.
CTAGANFNEQFF
TGTACGGCGGGGGCCAACTTCAATGAGCAGTTCTTC
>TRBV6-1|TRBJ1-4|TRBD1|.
CASSGRDRYNEKLFF
TGTGCCAGCAGTGGTAGGGACAGATATAATGAAAAACTGTTTTTT
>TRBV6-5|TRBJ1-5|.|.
CASSQSPTGNQPQHF
TGTGCCAGCAGCCAAAGTCCGACGGGTAATCAGCCCCAGCATTTT
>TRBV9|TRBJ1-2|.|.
CASSSQLQDGYTF
TGTGCCAGCAGCTCGCAACTACAGGATGGCTACACCTTC
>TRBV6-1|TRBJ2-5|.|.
CASSRRDQYQETQYF
TGTGCCAGCAGTCGCCGGGACCAGTACCAAGAGACCCAGTACTTC
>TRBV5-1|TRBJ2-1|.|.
CASSGSLGILFF
TGCGCCAGCAGCGGATCCCTTGGGATACTATTCTTC